These T cell receptor beta chains were read from a single sample in a study of blood T cell repertoires in COVID-19. Profiled with immunoSEQ multiplex PCR; TCRdb holds only in-frame clones, not every one. The sample carries 40,000 or so clones, more than 80% recorded once. Input material: peripheral blood. These receptors all come from a man between 60 and 75 years old with active COVID-19. CDR3s include the opening cysteine and the closing phenylalanine or tryptophan. Fields, in order: D gene, V gene, clone size, J gene, CDR3 DNA, CDR3 protein. D genes are given only for firm matches. The size field is filled for only some rows; it gives once, few, many or a size class.

d_gene: TRBD2; v_gene: TRBV4-3; abundance: .; j_gene: TRBJ2-5; CDR3nt: TGCGCCAGCAGCCAGGCGGGGGGCCAGGTACCAGAGACCCAGTACTTC; CDR3aa: CASSQAGGQVPETQYF
d_gene: .; v_gene: TRBV25-1; abundance: .; j_gene: TRBJ2-2; CDR3nt: TGTGCCAGCAGTGATGATAGCGGTCCTTATAACACCGGGGAGCTGTTTTTT; CDR3aa: CASSDDSGPYNTGELFF
d_gene: .; v_gene: TRBV19; abundance: few; j_gene: TRBJ1-5; CDR3nt: TGTGCCAGTAGTCCGACCGCGGGACTCCTACTCAATCAGCCCCAGCATTTT; CDR3aa: CASSPTAGLLLNQPQHF
d_gene: .; v_gene: TRBV6-5; abundance: .; j_gene: TRBJ1-1; CDR3nt: TGTGCCAGCAGCCGAACAGAGAACACTGAAGCTTTCTTT; CDR3aa: CASSRTENTEAFF
d_gene: .; v_gene: TRBV6-1; abundance: .; j_gene: TRBJ1-5; CDR3nt: TGTGCCAGCAGTGAATCCCCTGGCAATCAGCCCCAGCATTTT; CDR3aa: CASSESPGNQPQHF
d_gene: TRBD2; v_gene: TRBV6-5; abundance: once; j_gene: TRBJ2-7; CDR3nt: TGTGCCAGCAACCTCCTGGGGGGGACCGGGGTGGAGCAGTACTTC; CDR3aa: CASNLLGGTGVEQYF
d_gene: .; v_gene: TRBV2; abundance: once; j_gene: TRBJ1-5; CDR3nt: TGTGCCAGCAGTGACAGGGGTGAGGGGCAGCCCCAGCATTTT; CDR3aa: CASSDRGEGQPQHF
d_gene: TRBD1; v_gene: TRBV6-1; abundance: .; j_gene: TRBJ1-5; CDR3nt: TGTGCCAGCAGTGAAATGGGACAGGGGGCCCAGCCCCAGCATTTT; CDR3aa: CASSEMGQGAQPQHF
d_gene: TRBD1; v_gene: TRBV5-6; abundance: .; j_gene: TRBJ2-7; CDR3nt: TGTGCCAGCAGCTGGCGGGACAGGAAGTACGAGCAGTACTTC; CDR3aa: CASSWRDRKYEQYF
d_gene: .; v_gene: TRBV2; abundance: .; j_gene: TRBJ1-2; CDR3nt: TGTGCCAGCAGTGTAAGCGTCTGGAGCGGGTATGGCTACACCTTC; CDR3aa: CASSVSVWSGYGYTF
d_gene: TRBD2; v_gene: TRBV15; abundance: .; j_gene: TRBJ2-3; CDR3nt: TGTGCCACCAGCGCCGCGGGGGAGGATACGCAGTATTTT; CDR3aa: CATSAAGEDTQYF
d_gene: TRBD1; v_gene: TRBV7-2; abundance: .; j_gene: TRBJ1-4; CDR3nt: TGTGCCAGCAGCCTAGGGCAGGGGGTAAAACTGTTTTTT; CDR3aa: CASSLGQGVKLFF
d_gene: .; v_gene: TRBV5-6; abundance: few; j_gene: TRBJ1-6; CDR3nt: TGTGCCAGCAGCGGACAAGATGCACCCCTCCACTTT; CDR3aa: CASSGQDAPLHF